These 15 T cell receptor beta chains were all obtained from the same sample, sequenced in a study of a mutant IDH1 vaccine in newly diagnosed glioma (dated by TCRdb to the early 2020s). Per the publication, the time point label means: week 5, during vaccination. Each vaccine dose, consisting of 300 ug of a 20-mer mutant IDH1 peptide in Montanide, was administered subcutaneously with topical imiquimod. Libraries were prepared through the immunoSEQ multiplex PCR assay. What TCRdb holds here is the immuneACCESS table cut down to in-frame rearrangements. Part of the clones is not present; checked against another copy, under half of the missing clones reflect an unresolved V gene, and the others are unexplained. Recorded for this sample are around 50,000 clones; 90% of them occurred a single time. About 4.2% of the sample comes from the top ten. Their antigens remain unidentified. Sequences were derived from PBMCs, sampled from a glioma patient whose treatment included an IDH1 peptide vaccine. The receptors come from a middle-aged woman with glioma.

V and J are TRBV18 and TRBJ1-1, with no clear D. The CDR3 sequence is 14 residues long. Looked up from germline, CDR1 is KGHSH and CDR2 is LQKENI. The germline V and J ends were trimmed by 3 bases and 1 base, with 9 bases remaining between them. The CDR3 protein is CASSPPMGNTEAFF. The CDR3 bases are TGTGCCAGCTCACCCCCGATGGGGAACACTGAAGCTTTCTTT.

The V call is TRBV14, the J call TRBJ2-1; 10 bases are a match to TRBD2. Germline assignment: CDR1 SGHDN and CDR2 FVKESK. V lost 3 bases and J lost 0; bases outside the gene matches: 2. CDR3 length: 16 residues. The CDR3 coding sequence is TGTGCCAGCAGCCATCCTAGCGGGGGCTCCTACAATGAGCAGTTCTTC. Amino acid sequence: CASSHPSGGSYNEQFF.

This chain links TRBV20-1 with TRBJ2-7; D ambiguous. This CDR3 region has 10 residues. Trimming stripped 8 bases from V and 6 bases from J, with 11 bases between. Germline-derived CDR1 and CDR2 are DFQATT and SNEGSKA (reference sequence). The CDR3 region is CSTSPVEQYF. DNA for the CDR3: TGCAGTACCTCCCCAGTCGAGCAGTACTTC.

This rearrangement joins TRBV5-4 to TRBJ1-1; D gene uncertain. CDR3 length equals 16 residues. Germline V CDR1 and CDR2: SGHNT, YYREEE (reference sequence). V was trimmed by 2 bases and J by 0 bases, leaving 14 bases between them. The CDR3 region is CASSFGRAQVNTEAFF. For the CDR3, the DNA is TGTGCCAGCAGCTTCGGCCGTGCACAAGTGAACACTGAAGCTTTCTTT. The whole variable domain, remainder taken from reference TRBV5-4 and TRBJ1-1, is ETGVTQSPTHLIKTRGQQVTLRCSSQSGHNTVSWYQQALGQGPQFIFQYYREEENGRGNFPPRFSGLQFPNYSSELNVNALELDDSALYLCASSFGRAQVNTEAFFGQGTRLTVV.

The genes are TRBV6-5 and TRBJ2-1; the D is unclear. Germline V gene lookup returns CDR1 MNHEY and CDR2 SVGAGI. This CDR3 is 14 amino acids long. V dropped 8 bases and J dropped 7 bases, with 18 bases sitting between them. The CDR3 loop is CASLFWPSENEQFF. CDR3 nucleotide sequence: TGTGCCAGCCTTTTCTGGCCGTCCGAGAATGAGCAGTTCTTC.

This rearrangement joins TRBV5-6 to TRBJ1-6; weak D call: TRBD1 (5 bases). V was clipped by 4 bases and J by 7 bases, with 12 bases between them. Germline CDR1 SGHDT, CDR2 YYEEEE. CDR3 size: 14 residues. The CDR3 DNA sequence: TGTGCCAGCAGCGTGCAGGGACGCAATTCACCCCTCCACTTT. Translating gives CASSVQGRNSPLHF. The whole variable domain, filled in from reference TRBV5-6 and TRBJ1-6, reads DAGVTQSPTHLIKTRGQQVTLRCSPKSGHDTVSWYQQALGQGPQFIFQYYEEEERQRGNFPDRFSGHQFPNYSSELNVNALLLGDSALYLCASSVQGRNSPLHFGNGTRLTVT.

The CDR3 DNA reads as TGTGCCAGCAGGCCCTTGGACAGCATCAATGAGCAGTTCTTC. Translated: CASRPLDSINEQFF. V usage is TRBV6-5 and J usage is TRBJ2-1, with D maybe TRBD1 (6 bases). CDR1 MNHEY and CDR2 SVGAGI come from the germline V gene. Trimming removed 6 bases at V and 6 bases at J, with 15 bases between. The CDR3 contains 14 residues.

The chain has TRBV19 and TRBJ2-3; unclear D gene. Trimming removed 3 bases at V and 0 bases at J, with 7 bases between. The CDR3 spans 14 residues. CDR1 LNHDA and CDR2 SQIVND come from the germline V gene (reference sequence). CDR3 DNA sequence: TGTGCCAGTAGTATGTCCAGGAGCACAGATACGCAGTATTTT. Encoded protein: CASSMSRSTDTQYF.

The rearrangement uses TRBV19 and TRBJ1-1, with 8 bases identical to TRBD1. Germline lookup yields CDR1 LNHDA and CDR2 SQIVND (reference sequence). Unmatched junction bases numbered 7, after V lost 3 bases and J lost 4 bases. The CDR3 is 15 residues long. CDR3 in DNA: TGTGCCAGTAGTATCCTCCAGGGGGCTCGCACTGAAGCTTTCTTT. This translates into CASSILQGARTEAFF.

The V and J genes are TRBV7-4 and TRBJ1-5; 12 bases match TRBD1. V lost 2 bases, J lost 5 bases, and 7 bases stayed unmatched. This CDR3 is 17 amino acids long. Germline lookup yields CDR1 SGHVT and CDR2 SQSDAQ. CDR3 in amino acids: CASSLQRGTGGYQPQHF. Written as DNA, the CDR3 is TGTGCCAGCAGCTTACAGCGGGGGACAGGGGGCTATCAGCCCCAGCATTTT.

This clone was counted once. The chain carries TRBV5-1 and TRBJ2-6; D gene uncertain. CDR1 is SGHRS and CDR2 is YFSETQ in the germline V gene. V shed 4 bases and J shed 1 base, with 6 bases lying between them. This CDR3 spans 14 amino acids. In nucleotides, the CDR3 is TGCGCCAGCAGCCAGAGTTCTGGGGCCAACGTCCTGACTTTC. It specifies CASSQSSGANVLTF.

V is TRBV6-1 and J is TRBJ2-5; 7 bases are a match to TRBD2. This CDR3 is built from 13 residues. The ends lost 6 bases at V and 5 bases at J; junction bases unmatched: 6. CDR1 is MNHNS, CDR2 SASEGT, per germline. CDR3 loop: CASRKGLSETQYF. The CDR3, as DNA: TGTGCCAGCAGGAAGGGACTATCGGAGACCCAGTACTTC.

For the CDR3, the DNA is TGTGCCAGCAGTCTCCGGGACAGGGGCTCCAATGAGCAGTTCTTC. It is translated as CASSLRDRGSNEQFF. The gene calls are TRBV2 and TRBJ2-1; 10 bases are a match to TRBD1. Germline-derived CDR1 and CDR2 are SNHLY and FYNNEI. CDR3 length: 15 residues. Trimming removed 5 bases from V and 6 bases from J; junction bases left unmatched: 7. Looking up the rest from reference TRBV2 and TRBJ2-1 gives the full variable domain: EPEVTQTPSHQVTQMGQEVILRCVPISNHLYFYWYRQILGQKVEFLVSFYNNEISEKSEIFDDQFSVERPDGSNFTLKIRSTKLEDSAMYFCASSLRDRGSNEQFFGPGTRLTVL.

The chain links TRBV6-5 to TRBJ1-2, with TRBD1 identical over 8 bases. The CDR3 is 15 amino acids. V was pared by 6 bases and J by 4 bases, with 10 bases of the junction left unmatched. Germline CDR1 MNHEY, CDR2 SVGAGI. CDR3 sequence reads: CASRAQGGKGYGYTF. CDR3 bases: TGTGCCAGCAGGGCACAGGGGGGCAAGGGCTATGGCTACACCTTC.

The gene calls are TRBV30 and TRBJ2-1; D is uncertain. CDR1 is GTSNPN and CDR2 is SVGIG in the germline V gene (reference sequence). The CDR3 totals 13 residues. V was pared by 8 bases and J by 0 bases, with 11 bases between. The DNA for the CDR3 is TGTGCCGCAGACCACAACTCCTACAATGAGCAGTTCTTC. It specifies CAADHNSYNEQFF.